Below, 27 T cell receptor beta chains from the same sample are listed, as sequenced in a study of cytotoxic CD8 clonotypes in ibrutinib-treated CLL. Repertoires were generated with immunoSEQ multiplex PCR, while TCRdb's copy carries only in-frame clones and drops some. The sample includes about 120,000 clones, about 58% of them seen just once. Specimen: PBMCs, collected after 24 months of ibrutinib treatment. These receptors originate from a human donor with chronic lymphocytic leukemia.

The V and J genes are TRBV27 and TRBJ2-5, with 7 bases aligning to TRBD1. Germline V CDR1 and CDR2: MNHEY, SMNVEV (reference sequence). The CDR3 contains 15 residues. The trim removed 5 bases at V and 5 bases at J, leaving 11 bases unmatched. The DNA for the CDR3 is TGTGCCAGCAGTAAATACAGGGGTAGTCTCGAGACCCAGTACTTC. This codes for CASSKYRGSLETQYF.

This chain connects TRBV6-1 to TRBJ1-2; D gene uncertain. CDR3 length: 13 residues. Germline CDR1 and CDR2: MNHNS and SASEGT. V lost 3 bases and J 3 bases, leaving 8 bases between the germline ends. The CDR3 here is CASSEITYYGYTF. CDR3 bases: TGTGCCAGCAGTGAGATAACATACTATGGCTACACCTTC.

The gene calls are TRBV29-1 and TRBJ1-5; 8 nucleotides line up with TRBD1. There are 13 residues in the CDR3. The ends lost 7 bases at V and 1 base at J; junction bases unmatched: 3. CDR1 and CDR2 (germline): SQVTM, ANQGSEA. The CDR3, as DNA: TGCAGCGCCGGACAGGGAAGCAATCAGCCCCAGCATTTT. This gives the protein CSAGQGSNQPQHF.

Only a few counts were recorded for this clone. The same CDR3 also results from other DNA sequences found in this sample. The chain employs TRBV5-1 and TRBJ1-2; possibly TRBD1 for D (6 bases). The ends were cut back, 0 bases at V and 2 bases at J, with 8 bases in the middle. The germline V gene has CDR1 SGHRS and CDR2 YFSETQ. The CDR3 covers 14 residues. CDR3 loop: CASSLGDTNYGYTF. As DNA, the CDR3 is TGCGCCAGCAGCTTGGGGGACACGAACTATGGCTACACCTTC.

This clone was recorded many times. CDR3 sequence (DNA): TGTGCCAGCAGCTCCCCGTCTGGGGCCTACACAGATACGCAGTATTTT. It encodes CASSSPSGAYTDTQYF. This chain joins TRBV11-2 and TRBJ2-3; a possible D gene is TRBD1 (5 bases). The ends were cut back, 4 bases at V and 2 bases at J, with 16 bases in the middle. This CDR3 has 16 amino acids. From germline, CDR1 is SGHAT and CDR2 FQNNGV.

This chain connects TRBV11-1 to TRBJ2-3, with D possibly being TRBD2 (5 bases). The CDR3 is made up of 15 amino acids. Germline loops: CDR1 SGHAT, CDR2 FQDESV (reference sequence). Trimming removed 2 bases from V and 1 base from J, with 10 bases in between. CDR3 sequence: CASSLRDPRTDTQYF. In DNA form, the CDR3 reads TGTGCCAGCAGCTTACGGGATCCCCGCACAGATACGCAGTATTTT.

This clone was seen only a few times. This chain joins TRBV18 and TRBJ1-1; the match to TRBD1 covers 7 bases. V lost 2 bases and J lost 9; bases outside the gene matches: 6. Germline V lookup: CDR1 KGHSH, CDR2 LQKENI. CDR3 size: 13 residues. In DNA, the CDR3 is TGTGCCAGCTCACCAGGTCGGGACAGACAAGCTTTCTTT. Encoded protein: CASSPGRDRQAFF. The full variable domain, completed using reference TRBV18 and TRBJ1-1, is NAGVMQNPRHLVRRRGQEARLRCSPMKGHSHVYWYRQLPEEGLKFMVYLQKENIIDESGMPKERFSAEFPKEGPSILRIQQVVRGDSAAYFCASSPGRDRQAFFGQGTRLTVV.

The chain joins TRBV18 to TRBJ2-7; D not resolved. The germline V and J ends were trimmed by 3 bases and 2 bases, with 5 bases remaining between them. This CDR3 has 12 residues. The germline gives CDR1 KGHSH, CDR2 LQKENI. This chain's CDR3 is CASSPGPYEQYF. The CDR3 DNA reads as TGTGCCAGCTCACCGGGTCCCTACGAGCAGTACTTC.

CDR3 amino acids: CASSLLTGNTEAFF. CDR3 bases: TGTGCCAGCAGTTTACTCACAGGGAACACTGAAGCTTTCTTT. V and J are TRBV27 and TRBJ1-1; TRBD1 might be the D (5 bases). CDR1 is MNHEY, CDR2 SMNVEV, per germline (reference sequence). V gave up 2 bases and J gave up 1 base, with 8 bases separating them. This CDR3 has 14 residues.

This chain links TRBV30 with TRBJ1-2; D remains unclear. CDR1 GTSNPN and CDR2 SVGIG come from the germline V gene (reference sequence). The CDR3 runs 14 residues. V was clipped by 1 base and J by 4 bases, with 13 bases between them. This chain's CDR3 is CAWSGGSPAYGYTF. In DNA, the CDR3 is TGTGCCTGGAGTGGAGGTTCCCCGGCCTATGGCTACACCTTC.

Regarding this clone: This same CDR3 is encoded by further DNA sequences in the sample. The chain links TRBV29-1 to TRBJ1-2; no definite D call. V lost 6 bases to trimming and J lost 0 bases, with 5 bases between them. Germline values: CDR1 SQVTM, CDR2 ANQGSEA. This CDR3 is 11 amino acids long. CDR3: CSVEANYGYTF. CDR3 DNA: TGCAGCGTGGAGGCTAACTATGGCTACACCTTC. Complete variable domain (other parts from reference TRBV29-1 and TRBJ1-2): SAVISQKPSRDICQRGTSLTIQCQVDSQVTMMFWYRQQPGQSLTLIATANQGSEATYESGFVIDKFPISRPNLTFSTLTVSNMSPEDSSIYLCSVEANYGYTFGSGTRLTVV.

The CDR3 sequence: CASSPTRAVAQPQHF. As DNA, the CDR3 is TGTGCCAGCAGTCCCACACGGGCAGTGGCTCAGCCCCAGCATTTT. The chain uses TRBV28 and TRBJ1-5; no clear D gene. V was pared by 5 bases and J by 6 bases, with 17 bases between. The length of the CDR3 is 15 residues. Germline-derived CDR1 and CDR2 are MDHEN and SYDVKM.

V is TRBV18 and J is TRBJ2-1; D is possibly TRBD1 (6 bases). Germline V gene sequence: CDR1 KGHSH, CDR2 LQKENI. V lost 2 bases and J lost 7, with 9 bases in between. This CDR3 spans 13 amino acids. The CDR3 protein is CASSPNRENEQFF. In DNA, the CDR3 is TGTGCCAGCTCACCAAACAGGGAAAATGAGCAGTTCTTC.

This clone was counted at least ten times. V usage is TRBV19 and J usage is TRBJ2-7, with D possibly matching TRBD1 (6 bases). Trimming took 8 bases from V and 6 from J, leaving 17 bases between them. The length of the CDR3 is 13 residues. Germline lookup yields CDR1 LNHDA and CDR2 SQIVND (reference sequence). This chain's CDR3 is CASAFRGGAEQYF. The CDR3 region has the DNA TGTGCCAGTGCCTTCAGGGGCGGCGCCGAGCAGTACTTC.

Here the CDR3 DNA reads TGTGCCTGGAGTCGCGACAGACAGGCTGGAAACACCATATATTTT. It translates to CAWSRDRQAGNTIYF. This rearrangement joins TRBV30 to TRBJ1-3, with D possibly being TRBD1 (6 bases). CDR1 and CDR2 from the germline V gene are GTSNPN and SVGIG (reference sequence). The CDR3 is 15 residues long. The V end was cut by 2 bases, the J end by 2 bases, with 13 bases between. The whole variable domain, filled in from reference TRBV30 and TRBJ1-3, reads SQTIHQWPATLVQPVGSPLSLECTVEGTSNPNLYWYRQAAGRGLQLLFYSVGIGQISSEVPQNLSASRPQDRQFILSSKKLLLSDSGFYLCAWSRDRQAGNTIYFGEGSWLTVV.

V is TRBV7-3 and J is TRBJ2-7; 7 bases are a match to TRBD2. The CDR3 runs 15 residues. CDR1 is SGHTA, CDR2 FQGTGA, per germline. The trim removed 5 bases at V and 0 bases at J, leaving 7 bases unmatched. CDR3 bases: TGTGCCAGCAGCCGCGGGGCGGGGGACTCCTACGAGCAGTACTTC. It translates to CASSRGAGDSYEQYF.

The genes are TRBV6-5 and TRBJ1-4; 8 bases are a match to TRBD1. There are 15 residues in the CDR3. The germline V gene has CDR1 MNHEY and CDR2 SVGAGI. Losses at the gene ends were 5 bases for V and 0 bases for J; bases not matched to a gene: 2. The CDR3 spells CASSRDRTTNEKLFF. The CDR3 DNA reads TGTGCCAGCAGTCGGGACAGGACAACTAATGAAAAACTGTTTTTT.

The sample holds one count of this clone. The rearrangement links TRBV7-2 to TRBJ1-2; the match to TRBD1 covers 7 bases. CDR1 SGHTA and CDR2 FQGNSA come from the germline V gene. This CDR3 contains 12 residues. The V segment lost 1 base and the J segment 8 bases; nucleotides outside the gene matches: 1. CDR3 loop: CASSLDRGGYTF. In DNA form, the CDR3 reads TGTGCCAGCAGCTTAGACAGGGGCGGCTACACCTTC.

This chain joins TRBV6-1 and TRBJ1-4; 11 nucleotides line up with TRBD1. Germline loops: CDR1 MNHNS, CDR2 SASEGT. This CDR3 contains 14 residues. Losses at the gene ends were 5 bases for V and 8 bases for J; bases not matched to a gene: 4. CDR3 bases: TGTGCCAGCAGTACCGGGACAGGGGGGGAAAAACTGTTTTTT. This translates into CASSTGTGGEKLFF.

This sequence joins TRBV5-1 and TRBJ2-6, with 11 bases aligning to TRBD2. V lost 4 bases to trimming and J lost 0 bases; unmatched junction nucleotides: 15. The CDR3 spans 21 residues. CDR1 is SGHRS and CDR2 is YFSETQ in the germline V gene. This CDR3 reads CASSRNPPSGGPGSGANVLTF. The CDR3 DNA reads as TGCGCCAGCAGCCGCAACCCCCCTAGCGGGGGGCCGGGCTCTGGGGCCAACGTCCTGACTTTC.

The chain uses TRBV7-9 and TRBJ1-1, with D uncertain. Germline-derived CDR1 and CDR2 are SEHNR and FQNEAQ (reference sequence). V lost 4 bases and J 1 base, leaving 13 bases between the germline ends. The CDR3 contains 15 residues. The CDR3 sequence: CASSSPLTANTEAFF. The CDR3 DNA is TGTGCCAGCAGCTCCCCCCTTACAGCGAACACTGAAGCTTTCTTT.

The rearrangement links TRBV19 to TRBJ1-2, with D unclear. Trimming stripped 5 bases from V and 5 bases from J, with 12 bases between. The CDR3 is 13 amino acids. Germline V lookup: CDR1 LNHDA, CDR2 SQIVND (reference sequence). CDR3 nucleotides: TGTGCCAGTAGTCCAGTACCTTTTTATGGCTACACCTTC. Translation gives CASSPVPFYGYTF. Full variable domain (outside the CDR3, taken from reference TRBV19 and TRBJ1-2): DGGITQSPKYLFRKEGQNVTLSCEQNLNHDAMYWYRQDPGQGLRLIYYSQIVNDFQKGDIAEGYSVSREKKESFPLTVTSAQKNPTAFYLCASSPVPFYGYTFGSGTRLTVV.

The gene calls are TRBV19 and TRBJ2-1, with 7 nucleotides matching TRBD2. Germline V lookup: CDR1 LNHDA, CDR2 SQIVND (reference sequence). The CDR3 contains 16 residues. The V and J ends lost 3 bases and 12 bases, in that order; junction bases with no gene match: 17. CDR3 in amino acids: CASSMRKGGGGPTQFF. As DNA, the CDR3 is TGTGCCAGTAGTATGAGGAAGGGCGGGGGAGGCCCAACGCAGTTCTTC.

The chain uses TRBV11-2 and TRBJ2-3; 7 positions agree with TRBD1. Germline values: CDR1 SGHAT, CDR2 FQNNGV. This CDR3 has 15 amino acids. The V and J ends lost 5 bases and 4 bases, in that order; junction bases with no gene match: 9. CDR3 amino acids: CASSHGQVASDTQYF. DNA of the CDR3: TGTGCCAGCAGCCACGGACAGGTCGCCTCAGATACGCAGTATTTT.

J is TRBJ2-7 and V is TRBV4-2; a possible D gene is TRBD2 (7 bases). The CDR3 runs to 15 residues. Germline CDR1 and CDR2: LGHNA and YNFKEQ. V was shortened by 0 bases and J by 0 bases, with 9 bases between the two germline ends. The CDR3 DNA is TGTGCCAGCAGCCAAGAGGCGGGGGCCTCCTACGAGCAGTACTTC. Encoded protein: CASSQEAGASYEQYF.

This clone was counted once. This chain connects TRBV6-1 to TRBJ2-7; D is unclear. Trimming took 6 bases from V and 3 from J, leaving 9 bases between them. From germline, CDR1 is MNHNS and CDR2 SASEGT. The CDR3 has 12 residues. The DNA for the CDR3 is TGTGCCAGCAGCCGCAATCTCTACGAGCAGTACTTC. It translates to CASSRNLYEQYF.

This clone was recorded only once. The chain uses TRBV29-1 and TRBJ2-5; 14 bases agree with TRBD2. Per germline, CDR1 SQVTM and CDR2 ANQGSEA. This CDR3 has 15 amino acids. With V trimmed by 7 bases and J by 4 bases, 8 bases remained unmatched. DNA for the CDR3: TGCAGCGCGACAGGGGGACTAGCGGGGGCAGAGACCCAGTACTTC. Its translation is CSATGGLAGAETQYF.